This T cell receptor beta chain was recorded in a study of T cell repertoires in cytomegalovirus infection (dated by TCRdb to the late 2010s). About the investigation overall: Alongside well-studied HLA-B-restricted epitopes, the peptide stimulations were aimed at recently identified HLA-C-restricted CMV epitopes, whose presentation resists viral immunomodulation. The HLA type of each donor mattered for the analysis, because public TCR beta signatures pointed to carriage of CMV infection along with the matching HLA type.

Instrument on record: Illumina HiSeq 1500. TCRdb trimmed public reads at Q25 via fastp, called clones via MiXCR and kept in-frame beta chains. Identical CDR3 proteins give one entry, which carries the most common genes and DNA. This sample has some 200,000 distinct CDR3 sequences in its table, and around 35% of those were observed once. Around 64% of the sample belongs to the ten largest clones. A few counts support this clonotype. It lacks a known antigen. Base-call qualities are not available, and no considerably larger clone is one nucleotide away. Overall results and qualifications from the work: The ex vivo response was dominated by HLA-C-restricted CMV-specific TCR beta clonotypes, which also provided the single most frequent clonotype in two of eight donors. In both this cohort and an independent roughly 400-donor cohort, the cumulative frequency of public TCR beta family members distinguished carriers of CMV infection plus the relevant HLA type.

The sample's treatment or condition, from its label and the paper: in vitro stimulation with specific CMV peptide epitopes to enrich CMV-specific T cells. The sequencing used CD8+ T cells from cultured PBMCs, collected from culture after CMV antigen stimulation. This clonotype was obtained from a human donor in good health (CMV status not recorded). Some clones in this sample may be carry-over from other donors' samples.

The DNA sequence is given as TGTGCCAGCAGCCACCAGGGGCAAGAGACCCAGTACTTC. Translated, it reads CASSHQGQETQYF. The chain is assembled from TRBV14 and TRBJ2-5; TRBD1 is perhaps the D gene, given 6 matching bases. Reading from cysteine to phenylalanine, the CDR3 counts 13 amino acids. The CDR3 DNA has 39 bases and is translated from base 1. Trimming takes 3 bases from V and 2 bases from J, and the germline ends sit 7 bases apart. The germline V gene encodes CDR1 SGHDN and CDR2 FVKESK. When the CDR3 is completed using the reference TRBV14 and TRBJ2-5 genes on either side, the full variable domain is EAGVTQFPSHSVIEKGQTVTLRCDPISGHDNLYWYRRVMGKEIKFLLHFVKESKQDESGMPNNRFLAERTGGTYSTLKVQPAELEDSGVYFCASSHQGQETQYFGPGTRLLVL.